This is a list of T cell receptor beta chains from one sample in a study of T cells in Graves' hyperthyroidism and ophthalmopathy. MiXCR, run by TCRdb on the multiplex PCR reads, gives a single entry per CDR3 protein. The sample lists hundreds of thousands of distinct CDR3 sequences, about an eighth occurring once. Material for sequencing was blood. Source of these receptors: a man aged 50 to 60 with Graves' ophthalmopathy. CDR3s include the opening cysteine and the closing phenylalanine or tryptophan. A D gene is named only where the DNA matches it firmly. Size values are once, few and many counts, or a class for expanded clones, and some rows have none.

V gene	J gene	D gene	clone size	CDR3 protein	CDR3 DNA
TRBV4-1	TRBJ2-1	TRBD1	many	CASSHHGQGNEQFF	TGCGCCAGCAGCCACCACGGACAGGGCAATGAGCAGTTCTTC
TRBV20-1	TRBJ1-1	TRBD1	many	CSAYWQGVRSNTEAFF	TGCAGTGCTTATTGGCAGGGGGTACGTTCGAACACTGAAGCTTTCTTT
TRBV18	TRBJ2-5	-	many	CASSLGRDETQYF	TGTGCCAGCTCACTGGGGCGGGACGAGACCCAGTACTTC
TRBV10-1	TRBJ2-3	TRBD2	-	CASSGERDTDTQYF	TGCGCCAGCTCTGGAGAGCGGGACACAGATACGCAGTATTTT
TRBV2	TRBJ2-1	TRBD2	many	CASSDLGSGGGEQFF	TGTGCCAGCAGTGATCTAGGTTCAGGCGGGGGTGAGCAGTTCTTC
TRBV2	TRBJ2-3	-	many	CASSDLISSTDTQYF	TGTGCCAGCAGTGATCTGATTTCTAGCACAGATACGCAGTATTTT
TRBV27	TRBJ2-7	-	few	CASSFLPGTQLYEQYF	TGTGCCAGCAGTTTTCTTCCCGGGACACAACTCTACGAGCAGTACTTC
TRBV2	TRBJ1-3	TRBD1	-	CASSTGVSSGNTIYF	TGTGCCAGCAGCACAGGGGTCAGCTCTGGAAACACCATATATTTT
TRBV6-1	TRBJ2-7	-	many	CASSFRRYSYEQYF	TGTGCCAGCAGTTTCAGGCGGTACTCCTACGAGCAGTACTTC
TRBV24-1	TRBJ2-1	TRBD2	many	CATSEAPGGRDEQFF	TGTGCCACCAGTGAGGCTCCAGGAGGGAGGGATGAGCAGTTCTTC
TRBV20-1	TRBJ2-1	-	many	CSARSEEQFF	TGCAGTGCTAGATCGGAAGAGCAGTTCTTC
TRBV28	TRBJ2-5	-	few	CASREKGWGQETQYF	TGTGCCAGCAGGGAGAAGGGCTGGGGACAAGAGACCCAGTACTTC
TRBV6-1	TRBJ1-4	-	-	CASSPRRGEKLFF	TGTGCCAGCTCTCCTCGGCGGGGTGAAAAACTGTTTTTT
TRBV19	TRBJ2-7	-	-	CASSRELGNEQYF	TGTGCCAGTAGTAGGGAACTCGGGAACGAGCAGTACTTC
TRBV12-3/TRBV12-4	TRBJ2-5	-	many	CASTSPGGKETQYF	TGTGCCAGCACCTCCCCAGGAGGGAAAGAGACCCAGTACTTC
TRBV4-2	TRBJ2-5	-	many	CASSQGNRLVLYF	TGTGCCAGCAGCCAAGGGAACCGGTTGGTTTTGTACTTC
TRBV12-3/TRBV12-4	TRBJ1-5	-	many	CASSFDGVNQPQHF	TGTGCCAGCAGTTTTGATGGGGTAAATCAGCCCCAGCATTTT
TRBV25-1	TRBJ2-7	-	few	CASSGDSPGYEQYF	TGTGCCAGCAGTGGCGACTCCCCGGGATACGAGCAGTACTTC
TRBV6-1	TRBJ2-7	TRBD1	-	CASRDRDRAFYEQYF	TGTGCCAGCAGAGACCGGGACAGGGCGTTCTACGAGCAGTACTTC
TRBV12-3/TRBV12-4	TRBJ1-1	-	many	CASSRDPQMNTEAFF	TGTGCCAGCAGTCGAGACCCACAGATGAACACTGAAGCTTTCTTT
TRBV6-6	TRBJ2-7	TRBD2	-	CASSYRDGRPYEQYF	TGTGCCAGCAGTTACCGAGACGGGAGGCCATACGAGCAGTACTTC
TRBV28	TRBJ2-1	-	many	CASSFVRDGSYNEQFF	TGTGCCAGCAGTTTTGTTAGGGACGGCTCCTACAATGAGCAGTTCTTC
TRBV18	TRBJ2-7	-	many	CASSLSPLEQYF	TGTGCCAGCTCCCTGAGCCCACTCGAGCAGTACTTC
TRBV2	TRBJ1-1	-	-	CASTLQENAEAFF	TGTGCCAGCACCTTACAGGAGAACGCTGAAGCTTTCTTT
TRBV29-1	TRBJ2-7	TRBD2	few	CSVREVYEQYF	TGCAGCGTGCGGGAGGTCTACGAGCAGTACTTC
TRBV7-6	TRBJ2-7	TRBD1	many	CASSQGAGVAYEQYF	TGTGCCAGCAGCCAGGGGGCAGGGGTGGCCTACGAGCAGTACTTC
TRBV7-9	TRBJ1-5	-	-	CASSLVRGLANQPQHF	TGTGCCAGCAGCTTAGTGAGAGGGTTAGCAAATCAGCCCCAGCATTTT
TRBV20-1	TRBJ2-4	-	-	CSARTLAKNIQYF	TGCAGTGCTAGGACTTTAGCCAAAAACATTCAGTACTTC
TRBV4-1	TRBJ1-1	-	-	CASSQDLGSTEAFF	TGCGCCAGCAGCCAAGATTTAGGGAGCACTGAAGCTTTCTTT
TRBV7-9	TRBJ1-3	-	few	CASSPVNTIYF	TGTGCCAGCAGCCCAGTAAACACCATATATTTT
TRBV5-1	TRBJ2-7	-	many	CASSRSRTIPREQYF	TGCGCCAGCAGCCGGTCCCGGACTATCCCTAGGGAGCAGTACTTC
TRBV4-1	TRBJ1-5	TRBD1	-	CASSHSSGQGLGQPQHF	TGCGCCAGCAGCCATTCCTCAGGACAGGGGCTGGGTCAGCCCCAGCATTTT
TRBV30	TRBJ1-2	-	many	CAWSVSSGVSYGYTF	TGTGCCTGGAGTGTTAGTTCAGGAGTTTCCTATGGCTACACCTTC
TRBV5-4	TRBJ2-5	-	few	CASSPRYNQETQYF	TGTGCCAGCAGCCCAAGGTACAACCAAGAGACCCAGTACTTC
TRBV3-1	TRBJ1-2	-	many	CASSQELGYGYTF	TGTGCCAGCAGCCAAGAATTGGGCTATGGCTACACCTTC
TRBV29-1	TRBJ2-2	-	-	CSVPRVNTGELFF	TGCAGCGTCCCGCGGGTGAACACCGGGGAGCTGTTTTTT
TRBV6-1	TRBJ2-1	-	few	CASSTPGGKYNEQFF	TGTGCCAGCAGTACCCCTGGCGGGAAGTACAATGAGCAGTTCTTC
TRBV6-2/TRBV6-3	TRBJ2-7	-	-	CASTPGAARGNEQYF	TGTGCCAGCACGCCGGGAGCCGCCCGGGGGAACGAGCAGTACTTC
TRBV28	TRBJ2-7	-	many	CASTAAGQTYEQYF	TGTGCCAGCACTGCGGCGGGTCAGACCTACGAGCAGTACTTC
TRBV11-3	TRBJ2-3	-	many	CASSFFGADTQCF	TGTGCCAGCAGCTTTTTTGGGGCAGATACGCAGTGTTTT
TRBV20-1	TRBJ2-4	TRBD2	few	CSARVDLAGSPVGKNIQYF	TGCAGTGCTAGAGTTGACCTAGCGGGATCCCCAGTAGGCAAAAACATTCAGTACTTC
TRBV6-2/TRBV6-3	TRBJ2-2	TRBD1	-	CASGYPDRAGGELFF	TGTGCCAGCGGTTACCCCGACAGGGCGGGCGGGGAGCTGTTTTTT
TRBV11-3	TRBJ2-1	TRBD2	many	CASVPSGYNEQFF	TGTGCCTCGGTCCCTAGCGGATACAATGAGCAGTTCTTC
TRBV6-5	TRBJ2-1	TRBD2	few	CASSYSRTSGGDYNEQFF	TGTGCCAGCAGTTACTCCCGGACTAGCGGGGGGGACTACAATGAGCAGTTCTTC
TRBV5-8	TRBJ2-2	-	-	CASRPGRTTNTGELFF	TGTGCCAGCAGGCCTGGGCGGACGACGAACACCGGGGAGCTGTTTTTT
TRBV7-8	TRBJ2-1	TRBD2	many	CASSSGTSATYNEQFF	TGTGCCAGCAGCTCCGGGACTAGCGCGACCTACAATGAGCAGTTCTTC